This T cell receptor beta chain was sequenced during a study of cytomegalovirus exposure and HLA in healthy donors. For this clone: The antigen is unknown.

CDR1 and CDR2 from the germline V gene are MNHEY and SVGAGI. This CDR3 is built from 11 residues. Trimming removed 5 bases at V and 10 bases at J, with 11 bases between. Notes on the study in general: Immune exposure was documented only through CMV serostatus. What was likely a sequencing artifact was a cluster of highly shared sequence variants.

Vbeta (60) and Jbeta (13) primers were used in the PCR. TCRdb keeps only in-frame clones here, not all; method: immunoSEQ multiplex PCR. In the table there are about 280,000 clones, 70% to 90% of which are singletons. The chain links TRBV6-5 to TRBJ1-1; TRBD1 might be the D (5 bases). Sequencing used PBMCs. This receptor was identified in a woman aged 18-30 years in good health and CMV-seronegative. The CDR3 protein is CASSRGPRAFF. CDR3 coding DNA: TGTGCCAGCAGTAGGGGCCCCCGAGCTTTCTTT.